Following are 14 T cell receptor beta chains from one sample sequenced in a study of blood T cell repertoires in COVID-19. Here immunoSEQ multiplex PCR was the method, and the copy in TCRdb shows in-frame clones only, minus some. The table has about 250,000 clones, about nine tenths seen once. Sequencing was carried out using PBMCs or T cells enriched from blood (not recorded which). These receptors all come from a woman aged 45-60 years who had recovered from COVID-19.

The rearrangement uses TRBV29-1 and TRBJ2-7; 11 bases align to TRBD1. The CDR3 runs 13 residues. The V and J ends lost 5 bases and 2 bases, in that order; junction bases with no gene match: 2. Germline assignment: CDR1 SQVTM and CDR2 ANQGSEA. CDR3 in amino acids: CSVPGQGAYEQYF. In DNA form, the CDR3 reads TGCAGCGTTCCGGGACAGGGGGCCTACGAGCAGTACTTC.

This clone has just one count. The chain uses TRBV28 and TRBJ2-7, with TRBD1 matching over 7 bases. Looked up from germline, CDR1 is MDHEN and CDR2 is SYDVKM. This CDR3 contains 12 residues. The ends lost 10 bases at V and 3 bases at J; junction bases unmatched: 6. In DNA, the CDR3 is TGTGCCACCTCCCGGGACAGCTACGAGCAGTACTTC. This gives the protein CATSRDSYEQYF.

The J gene is TRBJ2-1, the V gene TRBV7-2; D is perhaps TRBD2 (7 bases). Looked up from germline, CDR1 is SGHTA and CDR2 is FQGNSA. There are 19 residues in the CDR3. V was clipped by 2 bases and J by 5 bases, with 25 bases between them. The CDR3 here is CASSLRGAVSPGRDNEQFF. The CDR3 region has the DNA TGTGCCAGCAGCTTACGGGGGGCAGTGTCCCCCGGACGAGACAATGAGCAGTTCTTC.

V and J are TRBV15 and TRBJ1-1; TRBD1 matches at 7 bases. V dropped 2 bases and J dropped 7; count of bases not matched to a gene: 1. CDR1 is LNHNV and CDR2 is YYDKDF in the germline V gene (reference sequence). The CDR3 length is 12 residues. The CDR3 is CATSRRQGEAFF. The CDR3 nucleotides are TGTGCCACCAGCAGAAGACAGGGTGAAGCTTTCTTT.

The J gene is TRBJ2-1, the V gene TRBV4-3, with 16 bases lining up with TRBD2. The germline V gene encodes CDR1 LGHNA and CDR2 YSLEER. The V segment lost 6 bases and the J segment 10 bases; nucleotides outside the gene matches: 0. The length of the CDR3 is 13 residues. CDR3 bases: TGCGCCAGCAGGGGACTAGCGGGAGGGGAGCAGTTCTTC. As protein: CASRGLAGGEQFF.

The V gene is TRBV27, the J gene TRBJ2-3; TRBD2 matches 7 bases. V shed 3 bases, J shed 6 bases, and the junction held 9 bases outside the gene matches. Germline CDR1 is MNHEY and CDR2 is SMNVEV (reference sequence). CDR3 size: 15 residues. The CDR3 is CASSLETSSRDTQYF. The DNA of the CDR3 is TGTGCCAGCAGTTTGGAGACTAGCTCGAGGGATACGCAGTATTTT.

This clone has just a few counts. This sequence joins TRBV6-5 and TRBJ1-2; the D gene is possibly TRBD1 (5 bases). The V gene lost 2 bases and the J gene lost 2 bases, with 12 bases spanning the gap. Looked up from germline, CDR1 is MNHEY and CDR2 is SVGAGI. There are 15 residues in the CDR3. CDR3 sequence reads: CASSYAPQGNYGYTF. CDR3 nucleotide sequence: TGTGCCAGCAGTTACGCCCCTCAGGGCAACTATGGCTACACCTTC.

This chain links TRBV27 with TRBJ1-5; D is undetermined. There are 16 residues in the CDR3. The V gene's germline CDR1 is MNHEY and CDR2 SMNVEV (reference sequence). Trimming took 0 bases from V and 2 from J, leaving 11 bases between them. This CDR3 is CASSLSAHIGNQPQHF. The CDR3 DNA sequence: TGTGCCAGCAGTTTATCGGCACATATCGGCAATCAGCCCCAGCATTTT.

This clone occurred once. The chain combines TRBV3-1 (or the pseudogene TRBV3-2) with TRBJ2-6; no firm D call. Trimming stripped 0 bases from V and 4 bases from J, with 13 bases between. This CDR3 contains 17 residues. Germline CDR1 LGHDT, CDR2 YNNKEL (reference sequence). The CDR3 sequence is CASSQDWPQVGANVLTF. The CDR3 nucleotides are TGTGCCAGCAGCCAAGATTGGCCGCAGGTGGGGGCCAACGTCCTGACTTTC.

The V gene is TRBV11-3, the J gene TRBJ2-1; 9 nucleotides match TRBD1. In germline, CDR1 is SGHNT, CDR2 YENEEA. After removal of 5 bases from V and 8 bases from J, the junction contained 7 bases not matched to a gene. This CDR3 region has 14 residues. CDR3 loop: CASSTQGAVDEQFF. The CDR3 coding sequence is TGTGCCAGCAGCACACAGGGGGCTGTGGATGAGCAGTTCTTC.

V and J are TRBV19 and TRBJ2-3; no definite D call. Germline V gives CDR1 LNHDA, CDR2 SQIVND (reference sequence). V was trimmed by 4 bases and J by 2 bases, leaving 16 bases between them. This CDR3 comprises 16 residues. The CDR3 DNA sequence: TGTGCCAGTAGTACCTCAGCCCGCGGAACCACAGATACGCAGTATTTT. The encoded protein is CASSTSARGTTDTQYF.

As for this clone: Distinct nucleotide sequences in the sample also encode this CDR3. This rearrangement joins TRBV28 to TRBJ1-1, with a weak D call TRBD1 (6 bases). CDR1 and CDR2 (germline): MDHEN, SYDVKM. CDR3 length equals 14 residues. Trimming took off 4 bases at V and 1 base at J, with 10 bases between the two ends. Written as DNA, the CDR3 is TGTGCCAGCAGTTCCCCGGGACAGAACACTGAAGCTTTCTTT. Amino acids: CASSSPGQNTEAFF.

The rearrangement uses TRBV7-3 and TRBJ2-2; 7 bases are a match to TRBD2. V shed 4 bases, J shed 4 bases, and the junction held 12 bases outside the gene matches. Germline CDR1 reads SGHTA; CDR2 reads FQGTGA. This CDR3 is built from 17 residues. In DNA, the CDR3 is TGTGCCAGCAGCTCGGGGGTGGCGGGAGTGGGCACCGGGGAGCTGTTTTTT. It encodes CASSSGVAGVGTGELFF.

V gene TRBV19 combines with J gene TRBJ2-1, with D possibly being TRBD1 (9 bases). The CDR3 runs to 14 residues. Germline loops: CDR1 LNHDA, CDR2 SQIVND (reference sequence). Trimming cost V 8 bases and J 7 bases, with 18 bases left between them. The CDR3 here is CASRGGGTGNEQFF. The CDR3 coding sequence is TGTGCCAGTCGGGGCGGGGGGACAGGGAATGAGCAGTTCTTC.